Sequencing of this T cell receptor (beta chain) was carried out in a study of cytomegalovirus exposure and HLA in healthy donors. Regarding the study as a whole: An ancestry cluster, one associated with Asian ancestry, reportedly showed fewer N-insertions than the approximately 720-donor mean in a later analysis.

As for this clone: The target antigen is unknown.

The primer mix had 60 Vbeta and 13 Jbeta primers. TCRdb's copy holds only in-frame clones and misses some; the assay was immunoSEQ multiplex PCR. Its clone listing holds some 96,000 clones. The CDR3 covers 17 residues. V dropped 1 base and J dropped 4; count of bases not matched to a gene: 10. The V gene's germline CDR1 is SGHTA and CDR2 FQGNSA. This clonotype originated in a woman aged 25 to 39 in good health and CMV-seronegative. The V call is TRBV7-2, the J call TRBJ1-2; TRBD1 matches 9 bases. The sequencing input was PBMCs. The CDR3 DNA is TGTGCCAGCAGCTTAGGCCCCGCGACAGGGGGGGCCTATGGCTACACCTTC. This encodes CASSLGPATGGAYGYTF.